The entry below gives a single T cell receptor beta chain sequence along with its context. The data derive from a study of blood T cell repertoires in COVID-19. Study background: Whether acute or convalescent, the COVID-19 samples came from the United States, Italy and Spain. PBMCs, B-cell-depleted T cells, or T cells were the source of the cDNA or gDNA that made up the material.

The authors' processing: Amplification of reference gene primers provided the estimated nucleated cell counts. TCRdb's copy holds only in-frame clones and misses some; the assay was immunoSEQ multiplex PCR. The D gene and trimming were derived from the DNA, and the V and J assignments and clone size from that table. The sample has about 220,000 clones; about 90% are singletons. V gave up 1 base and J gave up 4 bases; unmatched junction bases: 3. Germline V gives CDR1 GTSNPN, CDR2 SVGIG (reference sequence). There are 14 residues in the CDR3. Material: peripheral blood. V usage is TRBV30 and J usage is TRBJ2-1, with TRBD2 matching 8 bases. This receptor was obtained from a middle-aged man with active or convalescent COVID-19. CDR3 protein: CAWSGSGSYNEQFF. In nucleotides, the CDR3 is TGTGCCTGGAGTGGAAGCGGGAGTTACAATGAGCAGTTCTTC.